A selection of T cell receptor beta chains follows, all from one sample in a study of T cells in Graves' hyperthyroidism and ophthalmopathy. MiXCR, applied by TCRdb to the multiplex PCR reads, yields one record per CDR3 protein. The data hold roughly 660,000 distinct CDR3 sequences, with roughly 17% observed a single time. The sample was blood. The receptors shown here come from a man in his fifties or sixties with Graves' hyperthyroidism. Both conserved end residues are part of each CDR3. D genes are given only for firm matches. Expanded clones are given a class, and other clones once, few, many or no size at all.

CDR3: CATSDRSGSGGTGELFF
DNA: TGTGCCACCAGTGACCGAAGCGGGAGTGGCGGCACCGGGGAGCTGTTTTTT
D: TRBD2
size: NA
J: TRBJ2-2
V: TRBV24-1

CDR3: CASSLLGGRPTQETQYF
DNA: TGTGCCAGCAGTTTACTCGGCGGGAGGCCGACTCAAGAGACCCAGTACTTC
D: TRBD2
size: many
J: TRBJ2-5
V: TRBV28

CDR3: CASSWGFGGGSRYEQYF
DNA: TGTGCCAGCAGTTGGGGCTTCGGGGGCGGGAGTAGGTACGAGCAGTACTTC
D: NA
size: many
J: TRBJ2-7
V: TRBV28

CDR3: CSARVQAGGSYEQYF
DNA: TGCAGTGCTAGAGTCCAAGCGGGAGGATCCTACGAGCAGTACTTC
D: TRBD2
size: many
J: TRBJ2-7
V: TRBV20-1

CDR3: CASSPGLAGGKQETQYF
DNA: TGTGCCAGCAGTCCGGGACTAGCGGGAGGGAAACAAGAGACCCAGTACTTC
D: TRBD2
size: NA
J: TRBJ2-5
V: TRBV12-3/TRBV12-4

CDR3: CASSLDASGISYEQYF
DNA: TGCGCCAGCAGCTTGGATGCTAGCGGGATTTCCTACGAGCAGTACTTC
D: TRBD2
size: many
J: TRBJ2-7
V: TRBV5-1

CDR3: CASSPGQGGSYEQYF
DNA: TGTGCCAGCTCACCAGGACAGGGGGGGTCCTACGAGCAGTACTTC
D: TRBD1
size: many
J: TRBJ2-7
V: TRBV18

CDR3: CASSIGLDVDTQYF
DNA: TGTGCCAGCAGTATCGGACTAGATGTAGATACGCAGTATTTT
D: TRBD2
size: many
J: TRBJ2-3
V: TRBV28

CDR3: CAWSGTGSSQHF
DNA: TGTGCCTGGAGTGGGACTGGGTCCTCCCAGCATTTT
D: NA
size: many
J: TRBJ1-5
V: TRBV30

CDR3: CASSSGLADPNYNEQFF
DNA: TGTGCCAGCAGCTCCGGACTAGCGGACCCGAATTACAATGAGCAGTTCTTC
D: TRBD2
size: few
J: TRBJ2-1
V: TRBV5-4

CDR3: CASSSPWTSGREQFF
DNA: TGTGCCAGCAGCTCCCCCTGGACTAGCGGGAGGGAGCAGTTCTTC
D: TRBD2
size: many
J: TRBJ2-1
V: TRBV3-1

CDR3: CASSSLDRATNEKLFF
DNA: TGTGCCAGCAGCTCACTGGACAGGGCTACTAATGAAAAACTGTTTTTT
D: TRBD1
size: NA
J: TRBJ1-4
V: TRBV6-1

CDR3: CASPQSQYGTGTSTDTQYF
DNA: TGTGCCAGCCCACAGTCCCAGTACGGTACAGGGACTAGCACAGATACGCAGTATTTT
D: NA
size: few
J: TRBJ2-3
V: TRBV18

CDR3: CATSDWSEGSYNEQFF
DNA: TGTGCCACCAGTGATTGGAGCGAGGGCTCCTACAATGAGCAGTTCTTC
D: NA
size: many
J: TRBJ2-1
V: TRBV24-1

CDR3: CASSHGLLIQYF
DNA: TGTGCCAGCAGCCATGGACTCCTCATCCAGTATTTT
D: NA
size: NA
J: TRBJ2-3
V: TRBV14

CDR3: CASSPIGQGADTQYF
DNA: TGTGCCAGTAGTCCGATTGGGCAGGGCGCAGATACGCAGTATTTT
D: NA
size: few
J: TRBJ2-3
V: TRBV19

CDR3: CASSYLLLAGGSNEQFF
DNA: TGTGCCAGCAGTTATCTCCTACTAGCGGGAGGGAGTAATGAGCAGTTCTTC
D: TRBD2
size: NA
J: TRBJ2-1
V: TRBV6-2/TRBV6-3

CDR3: CASSLLQGLSKETQYF
DNA: TGTGCCAGCAGCCTACTTCAGGGACTGTCGAAAGAGACCCAGTACTTC
D: NA
size: many
J: TRBJ2-5
V: TRBV5-6

CDR3: CASSQVGGQGPYGYTF
DNA: TGTGCCAGCAGCCAAGTTGGGGGACAGGGGCCCTATGGCTACACCTTC
D: TRBD1
size: NA
J: TRBJ1-2
V: TRBV4-2

CDR3: CASSTPSGRTDTQYF
DNA: TGTGCCAGCAGCACCCCTAGCGGTCGCACAGATACGCAGTATTTT
D: TRBD2
size: few
J: TRBJ2-3
V: TRBV9

CDR3: CASSFRSNEQFF
DNA: TGTGCCAGCAGTTTTCGGTCCAATGAGCAGTTCTTC
D: NA
size: NA
J: TRBJ2-1
V: TRBV28

CDR3: CASGRQGRQPQHF
DNA: TGTGCCAGCGGTCGACAGGGACGTCAGCCCCAGCATTTT
D: TRBD1
size: NA
J: TRBJ1-5
V: TRBV28

CDR3: CASSFVVPSNEQFF
DNA: TGTGCCAGCAGTTTTGTCGTACCAAGCAATGAGCAGTTCTTC
D: NA
size: many
J: TRBJ2-1
V: TRBV28

CDR3: CASSPITGTNEQFF
DNA: TGTGCCAGCTCACCGATCACAGGGACGAATGAGCAGTTCTTC
D: NA
size: few
J: TRBJ2-1
V: TRBV18

CDR3: CASSLGPSGQVFHEQYF
DNA: TGCGCCAGCAGCTTGGGACCATCGGGACAAGTGTTCCACGAGCAGTACTTC
D: NA
size: NA
J: TRBJ2-7
V: TRBV5-1

CDR3: CASSPRLGLAGGYSYEQYF
DNA: TGTGCCAGCAGCCCGAGGTTGGGACTAGCGGGAGGTTACTCCTACGAGCAGTACTTC
D: TRBD2
size: many
J: TRBJ2-7
V: TRBV11-2